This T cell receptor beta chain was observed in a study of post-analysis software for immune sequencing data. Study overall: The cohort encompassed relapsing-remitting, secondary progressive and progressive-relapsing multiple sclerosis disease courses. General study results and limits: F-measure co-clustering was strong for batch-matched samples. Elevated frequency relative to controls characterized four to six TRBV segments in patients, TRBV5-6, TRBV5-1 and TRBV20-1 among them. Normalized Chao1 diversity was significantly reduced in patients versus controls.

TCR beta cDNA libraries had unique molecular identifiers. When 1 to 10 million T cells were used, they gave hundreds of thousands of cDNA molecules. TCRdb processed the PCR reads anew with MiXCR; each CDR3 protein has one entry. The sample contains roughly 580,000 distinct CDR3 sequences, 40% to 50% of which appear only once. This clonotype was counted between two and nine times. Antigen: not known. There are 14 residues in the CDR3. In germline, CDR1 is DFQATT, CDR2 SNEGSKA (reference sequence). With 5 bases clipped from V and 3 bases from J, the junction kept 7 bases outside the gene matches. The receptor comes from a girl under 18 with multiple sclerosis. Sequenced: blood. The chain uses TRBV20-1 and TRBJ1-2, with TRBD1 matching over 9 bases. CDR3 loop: CSAPKQGADYGYTF. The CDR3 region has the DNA TGCAGTGCTCCCAAACAGGGGGCAGACTATGGCTACACCTTC.